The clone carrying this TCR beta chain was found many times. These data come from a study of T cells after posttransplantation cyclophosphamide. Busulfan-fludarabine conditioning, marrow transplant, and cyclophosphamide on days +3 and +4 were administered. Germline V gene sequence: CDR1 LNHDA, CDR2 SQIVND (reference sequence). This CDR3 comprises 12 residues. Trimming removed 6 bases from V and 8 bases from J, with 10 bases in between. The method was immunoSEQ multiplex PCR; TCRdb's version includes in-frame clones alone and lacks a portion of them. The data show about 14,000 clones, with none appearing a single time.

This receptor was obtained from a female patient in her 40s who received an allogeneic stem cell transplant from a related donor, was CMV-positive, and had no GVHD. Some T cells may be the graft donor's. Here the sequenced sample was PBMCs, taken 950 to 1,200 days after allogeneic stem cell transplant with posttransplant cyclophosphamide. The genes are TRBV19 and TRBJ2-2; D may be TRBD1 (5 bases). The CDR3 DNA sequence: TGTGCCAGTAGGACCAGGGTGGGGGAGCTGTTTTTT. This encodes CASRTRVGELFF.